This T cell receptor (beta chain) was captured by sequencing in a study of T cells expressing NK-cell markers. The CDR3 is 16 residues long. The germline V gene encodes CDR1 MNHNY and CDR2 SVGAGI (reference sequence). From the 5' RACE reads, TCRdb lists one entry per CDR3 protein and no DNA. The table for this sample gives 350,000 to 400,000 distinct CDR3 sequences. The TCR originated in a woman between 45 and 65 years old in good health. The chain has TRBV6-6 and TRBJ2-2; TCRdb indicates TRBD1, and absent DNA this call remains unverified. Sequenced sample: blood T cells: a sorted CD56 or NKG2C T cell subset, CD4+ or CD8+ T cells, or bulk PBMC T cells (not recorded which). CDR3 in amino acids: CASSYGQGARTGELFF.